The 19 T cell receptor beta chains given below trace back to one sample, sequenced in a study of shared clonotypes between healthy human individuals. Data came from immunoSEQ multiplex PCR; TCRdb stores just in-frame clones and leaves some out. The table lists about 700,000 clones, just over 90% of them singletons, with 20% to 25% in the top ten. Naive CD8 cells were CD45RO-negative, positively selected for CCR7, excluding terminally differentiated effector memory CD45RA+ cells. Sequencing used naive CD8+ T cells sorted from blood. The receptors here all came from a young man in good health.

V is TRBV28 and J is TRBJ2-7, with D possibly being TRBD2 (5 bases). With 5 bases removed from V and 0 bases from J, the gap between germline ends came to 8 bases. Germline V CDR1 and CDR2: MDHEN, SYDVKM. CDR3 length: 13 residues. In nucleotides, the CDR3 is TGTGCCAGCAGTGCCCGGGACTCCTACGAGCAGTACTTC. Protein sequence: CASSARDSYEQYF.

The CDR3 bases are TGTGCCAGCAGTATACCGGGACTAGCGGGGGAGCAGTACTTC. Translated: CASSIPGLAGEQYF. The gene calls are TRBV28 and TRBJ2-7; 13 bases map to TRBD2. The ends lost 5 bases at V and 7 bases at J; junction bases unmatched: 5. Germline V gene sequence: CDR1 MDHEN, CDR2 SYDVKM. The CDR3 is made up of 14 amino acids. The whole variable domain, filled in from reference TRBV28 and TRBJ2-7, reads DVKVTQSSRYLVKRTGEKVFLECVQDMDHENMFWYRQDPGLGLRLIYFSYDVKMKEKGDIPEGYSVSREKKERFSLILESASTNQTSMYLCASSIPGLAGEQYFGPGTRLTVT.

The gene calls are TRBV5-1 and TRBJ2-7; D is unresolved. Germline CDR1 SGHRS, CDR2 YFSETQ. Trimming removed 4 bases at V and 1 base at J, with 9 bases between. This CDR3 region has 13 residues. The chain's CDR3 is CASSVQPSYEQYF. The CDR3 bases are TGCGCCAGCAGCGTGCAACCTTCCTACGAGCAGTACTTC.

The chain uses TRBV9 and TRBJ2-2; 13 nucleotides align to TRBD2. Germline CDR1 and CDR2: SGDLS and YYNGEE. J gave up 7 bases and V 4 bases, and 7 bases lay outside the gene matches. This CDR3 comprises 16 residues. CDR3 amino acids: CASSPRTSGSVGELFF. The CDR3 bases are TGTGCCAGCAGCCCCCGGACTAGCGGGAGTGTCGGGGAGCTGTTTTTT.

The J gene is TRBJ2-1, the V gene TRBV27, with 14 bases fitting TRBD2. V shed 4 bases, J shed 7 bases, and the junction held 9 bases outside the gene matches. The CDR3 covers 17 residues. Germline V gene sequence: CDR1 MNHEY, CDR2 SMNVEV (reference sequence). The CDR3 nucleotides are TGTGCCAGCAGTTCCCCCGGACTAGCGGGAGGCCGAAATGAGCAGTTCTTC. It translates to CASSSPGLAGGRNEQFF.

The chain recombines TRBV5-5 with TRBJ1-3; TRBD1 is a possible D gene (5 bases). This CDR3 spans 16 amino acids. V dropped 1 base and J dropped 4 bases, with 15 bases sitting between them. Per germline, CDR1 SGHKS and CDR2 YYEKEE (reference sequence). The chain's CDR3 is CASSLFGGSAGNTIYF. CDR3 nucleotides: TGTGCCAGCAGCTTGTTCGGGGGGTCGGCCGGAAACACCATATATTTT.

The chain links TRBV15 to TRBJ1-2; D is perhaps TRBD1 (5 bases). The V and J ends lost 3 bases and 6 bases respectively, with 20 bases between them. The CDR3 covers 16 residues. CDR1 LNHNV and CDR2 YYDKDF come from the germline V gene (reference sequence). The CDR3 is CATSRDGSIDSHGYTF. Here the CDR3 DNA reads TGTGCCACCAGCAGGGACGGCTCAATAGACAGCCATGGCTACACCTTC.

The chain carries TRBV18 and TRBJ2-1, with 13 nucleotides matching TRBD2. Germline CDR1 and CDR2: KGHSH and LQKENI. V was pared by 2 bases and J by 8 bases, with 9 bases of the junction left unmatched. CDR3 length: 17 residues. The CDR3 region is CASSPATSGRAGDEQFF. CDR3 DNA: TGTGCCAGCTCACCAGCTACTAGCGGGAGGGCCGGGGATGAGCAGTTCTTC. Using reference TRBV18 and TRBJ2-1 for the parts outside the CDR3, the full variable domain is NAGVMQNPRHLVRRRGQEARLRCSPMKGHSHVYWYRQLPEEGLKFMVYLQKENIIDESGMPKERFSAEFPKEGPSILRIQQVVRGDSAAYFCASSPATSGRAGDEQFFGPGTRLTVL.

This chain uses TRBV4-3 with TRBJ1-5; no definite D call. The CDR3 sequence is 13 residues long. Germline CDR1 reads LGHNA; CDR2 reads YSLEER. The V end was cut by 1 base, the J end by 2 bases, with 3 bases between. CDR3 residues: CASSQGGNQPQHF. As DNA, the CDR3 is TGCGCCAGCAGCCAAGGTGGCAATCAGCCCCAGCATTTT.

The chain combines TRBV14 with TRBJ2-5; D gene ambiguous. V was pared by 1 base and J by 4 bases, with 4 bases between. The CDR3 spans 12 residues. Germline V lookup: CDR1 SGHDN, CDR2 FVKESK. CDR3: CASSQGRETQYF. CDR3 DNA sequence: TGTGCCAGCAGCCAAGGACGAGAGACCCAGTACTTC.

CDR3 amino acids: CASSSTSSSYNEQFF. CDR3 DNA: TGTGCCAGTAGTTCGACTTCGAGCTCCTACAATGAGCAGTTCTTC. This rearrangement joins TRBV19 to TRBJ2-1; D gene unclear. V was shortened by 5 bases and J by 0 bases, with 11 bases between the two germline ends. From germline, CDR1 is LNHDA and CDR2 SQIVND (reference sequence). The CDR3 totals 15 residues.

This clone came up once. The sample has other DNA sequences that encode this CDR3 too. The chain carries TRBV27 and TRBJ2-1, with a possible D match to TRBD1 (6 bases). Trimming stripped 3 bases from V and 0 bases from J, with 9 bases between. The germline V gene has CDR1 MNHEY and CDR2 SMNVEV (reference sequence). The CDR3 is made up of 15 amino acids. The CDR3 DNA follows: TGTGCCAGCAGTTTGGTAGGGGGCTCCTACAATGAGCAGTTCTTC. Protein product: CASSLVGGSYNEQFF.

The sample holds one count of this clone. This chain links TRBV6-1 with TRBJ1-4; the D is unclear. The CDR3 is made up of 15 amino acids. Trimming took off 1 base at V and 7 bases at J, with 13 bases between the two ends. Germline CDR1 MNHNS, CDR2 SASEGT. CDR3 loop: CASSEVWTVVEKLFF. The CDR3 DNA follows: TGTGCCAGCAGTGAAGTTTGGACCGTGGTTGAAAAACTGTTTTTT.

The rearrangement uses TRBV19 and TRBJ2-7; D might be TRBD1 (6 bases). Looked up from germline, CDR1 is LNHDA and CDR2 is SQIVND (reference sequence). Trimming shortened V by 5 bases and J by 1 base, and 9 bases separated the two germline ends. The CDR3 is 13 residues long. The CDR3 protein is CASSYRVSYEQYF. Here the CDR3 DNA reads TGTGCCAGTAGTTACAGGGTTTCCTACGAGCAGTACTTC.

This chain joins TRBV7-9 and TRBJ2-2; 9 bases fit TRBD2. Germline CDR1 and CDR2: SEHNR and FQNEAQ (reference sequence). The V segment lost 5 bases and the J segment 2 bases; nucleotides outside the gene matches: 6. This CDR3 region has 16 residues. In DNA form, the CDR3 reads TGTGCCAGCAGCATCTGGACTAGCGAAAACACCGGGGAGCTGTTTTTT. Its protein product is CASSIWTSENTGELFF.

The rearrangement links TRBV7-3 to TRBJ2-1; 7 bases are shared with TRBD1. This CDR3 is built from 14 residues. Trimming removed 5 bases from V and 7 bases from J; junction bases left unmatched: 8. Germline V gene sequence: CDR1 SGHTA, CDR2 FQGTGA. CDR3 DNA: TGTGCCAGCAGCCCCATGGGGACAGCAAATGAGCAGTTCTTC. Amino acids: CASSPMGTANEQFF.

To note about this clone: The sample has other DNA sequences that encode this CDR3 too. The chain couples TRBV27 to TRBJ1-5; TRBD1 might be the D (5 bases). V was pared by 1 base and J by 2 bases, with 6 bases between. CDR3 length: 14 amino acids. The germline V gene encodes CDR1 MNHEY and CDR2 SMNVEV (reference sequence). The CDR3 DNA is TGTGCCAGCAGTTTATTCAGGGGCAATCAGCCCCAGCATTTT. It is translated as CASSLFRGNQPQHF.

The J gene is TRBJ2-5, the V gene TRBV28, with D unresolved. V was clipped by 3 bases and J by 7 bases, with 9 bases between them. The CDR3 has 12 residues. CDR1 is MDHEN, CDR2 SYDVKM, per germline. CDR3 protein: CASSLEPRTQYF. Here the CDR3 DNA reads TGTGCCAGCAGTTTGGAGCCCAGGACCCAGTACTTC. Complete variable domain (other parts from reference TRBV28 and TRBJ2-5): DVKVTQSSRYLVKRTGEKVFLECVQDMDHENMFWYRQDPGLGLRLIYFSYDVKMKEKGDIPEGYSVSREKKERFSLILESASTNQTSMYLCASSLEPRTQYFGPGTRLLVL.

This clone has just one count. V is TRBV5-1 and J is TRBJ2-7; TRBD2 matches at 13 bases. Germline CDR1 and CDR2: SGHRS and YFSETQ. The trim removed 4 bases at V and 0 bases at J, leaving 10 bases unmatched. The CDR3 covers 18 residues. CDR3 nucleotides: TGCGCCAGCAGCGCCGGGACTAGCGGGACCTCAAGCTCCTACGAGCAGTACTTC. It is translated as CASSAGTSGTSSSYEQYF.